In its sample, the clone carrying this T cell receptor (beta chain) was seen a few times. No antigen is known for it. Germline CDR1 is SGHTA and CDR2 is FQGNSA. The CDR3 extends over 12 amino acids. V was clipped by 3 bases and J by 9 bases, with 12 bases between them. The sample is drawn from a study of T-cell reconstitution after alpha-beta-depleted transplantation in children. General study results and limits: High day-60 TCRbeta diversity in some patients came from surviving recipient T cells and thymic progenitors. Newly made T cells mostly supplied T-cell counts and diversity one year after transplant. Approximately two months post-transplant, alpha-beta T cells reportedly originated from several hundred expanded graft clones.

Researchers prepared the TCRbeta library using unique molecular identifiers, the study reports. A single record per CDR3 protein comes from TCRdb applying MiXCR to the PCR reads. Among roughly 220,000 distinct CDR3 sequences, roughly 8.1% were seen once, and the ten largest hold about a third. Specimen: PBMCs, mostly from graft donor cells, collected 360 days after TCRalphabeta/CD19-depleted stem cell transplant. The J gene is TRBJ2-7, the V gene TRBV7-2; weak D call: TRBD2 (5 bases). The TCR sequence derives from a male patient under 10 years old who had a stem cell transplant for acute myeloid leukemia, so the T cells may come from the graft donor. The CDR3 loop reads CASSLLMGRQYF. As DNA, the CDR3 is TGTGCCAGCAGCTTGCTCATGGGGAGGCAGTACTTC.